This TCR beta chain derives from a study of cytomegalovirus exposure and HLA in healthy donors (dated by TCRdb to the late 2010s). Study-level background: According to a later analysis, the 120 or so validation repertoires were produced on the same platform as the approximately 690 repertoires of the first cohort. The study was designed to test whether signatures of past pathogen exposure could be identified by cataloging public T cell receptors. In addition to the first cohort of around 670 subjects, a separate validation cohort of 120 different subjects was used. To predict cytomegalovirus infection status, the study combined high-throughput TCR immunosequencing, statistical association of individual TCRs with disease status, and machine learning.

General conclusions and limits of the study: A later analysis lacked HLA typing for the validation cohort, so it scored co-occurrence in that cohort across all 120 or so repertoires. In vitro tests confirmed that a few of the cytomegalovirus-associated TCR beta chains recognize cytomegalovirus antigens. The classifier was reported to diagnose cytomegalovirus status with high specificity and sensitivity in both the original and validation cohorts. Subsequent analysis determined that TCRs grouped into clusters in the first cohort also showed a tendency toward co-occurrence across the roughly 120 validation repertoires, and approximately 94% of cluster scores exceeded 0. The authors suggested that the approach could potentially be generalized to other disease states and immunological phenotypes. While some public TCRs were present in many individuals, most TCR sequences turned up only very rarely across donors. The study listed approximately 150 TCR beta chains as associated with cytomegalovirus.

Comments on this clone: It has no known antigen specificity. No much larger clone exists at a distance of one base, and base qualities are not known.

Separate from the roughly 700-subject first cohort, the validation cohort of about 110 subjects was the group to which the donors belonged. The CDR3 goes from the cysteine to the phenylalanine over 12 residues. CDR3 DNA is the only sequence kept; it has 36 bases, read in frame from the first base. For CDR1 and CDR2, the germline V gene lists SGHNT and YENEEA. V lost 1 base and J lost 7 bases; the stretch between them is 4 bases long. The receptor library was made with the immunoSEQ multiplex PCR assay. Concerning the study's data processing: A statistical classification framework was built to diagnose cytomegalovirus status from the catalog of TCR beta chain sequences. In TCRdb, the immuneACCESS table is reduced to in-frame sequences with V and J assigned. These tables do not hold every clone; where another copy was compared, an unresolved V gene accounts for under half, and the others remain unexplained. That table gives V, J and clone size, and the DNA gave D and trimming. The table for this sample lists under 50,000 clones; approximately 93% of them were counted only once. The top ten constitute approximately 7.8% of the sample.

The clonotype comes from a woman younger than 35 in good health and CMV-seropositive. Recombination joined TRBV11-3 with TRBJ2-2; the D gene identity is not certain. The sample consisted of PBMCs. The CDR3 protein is CASSLGIGELFF. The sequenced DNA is TGTGCCAGCAGCTTAGGTATCGGGGAGCTGTTTTTT.